These 22 T cell receptor beta chains were all obtained from the same sample, sequenced in a study of blood T cell repertoires in COVID-19. TCRdb's copy holds only in-frame clones and misses some; the assay was immunoSEQ multiplex PCR. Of roughly 160,000 clones in the sample, around 80% were seen once. The sequenced sample was peripheral blood. These receptors all stem from a woman aged 70-85 years who had recovered from COVID-19.

The V gene is TRBV5-4, the J gene TRBJ1-4; no clear D. The length of the CDR3 is 16 residues. Germline loops: CDR1 SGHNT, CDR2 YYREEE (reference sequence). The ends were cut back, 3 bases at V and 0 bases at J, with 12 bases in the middle. This CDR3 reads CASSSPEFTTNEKLFF. CDR3 DNA sequence: TGTGCCAGCAGCTCCCCGGAGTTCACAACTAATGAAAAACTGTTTTTT. Full variable domain (missing parts from reference TRBV5-4 and TRBJ1-4): ETGVTQSPTHLIKTRGQQVTLRCSSQSGHNTVSWYQQALGQGPQFIFQYYREEENGRGNFPPRFSGLQFPNYSSELNVNALELDDSALYLCASSSPEFTTNEKLFFGSGTQLSVL.

V and J are TRBV9 and TRBJ2-2; D perhaps matches TRBD2 (6 bases). The CDR3 loop spans 16 amino acids. V gave up 0 bases and J gave up 1 base, with 10 bases separating them. The V gene's germline CDR1 is SGDLS and CDR2 YYNGEE. The CDR3 spells CASSVVAAKNTGELFF. In DNA, the CDR3 is TGTGCCAGCAGCGTAGTAGCGGCAAAGAACACCGGGGAGCTGTTTTTT.

This clone was seen only once. The V gene is TRBV4-1, the J gene TRBJ2-3; D is unresolved. The CDR3 has 13 residues. Germline V gene lookup returns CDR1 MGHRA and CDR2 YSYEKL. The V and J ends lost 5 bases and 1 base respectively, with 7 bases between them. CDR3 region: CASSGRGTDTQYF. The CDR3 bases are TGCGCCAGCAGCGGTCGGGGCACAGATACGCAGTATTTT.

The chain joins TRBV3-1 (or the pseudogene TRBV3-2) to TRBJ1-1; 12 bases fit TRBD1. Germline CDR1 and CDR2: LGHDT and YNNKEL (reference sequence). The CDR3 consists of 16 residues. V lost 4 bases and J lost 5; bases outside the gene matches: 8. CDR3 in amino acids: CASSPGTGGEGTEAFF. CDR3 nucleotide sequence: TGTGCCAGCAGCCCCGGGACAGGGGGCGAGGGGACTGAAGCTTTCTTT.

The J gene is TRBJ1-3, the V gene TRBV18, with a tentative D call TRBD1 (6 bases). This CDR3 is 13 amino acids long. Germline assignment: CDR1 KGHSH and CDR2 LQKENI. Trimming pared 6 bases from V and 3 bases from J, leaving 9 bases between. CDR3: CASSRQDGNTIYF. In DNA form, the CDR3 reads TGTGCCAGCTCCCGACAGGATGGAAACACCATATATTTT. The whole variable domain, remainder taken from reference TRBV18 and TRBJ1-3, is NAGVMQNPRHLVRRRGQEARLRCSPMKGHSHVYWYRQLPEEGLKFMVYLQKENIIDESGMPKERFSAEFPKEGPSILRIQQVVRGDSAAYFCASSRQDGNTIYFGEGSWLTVV.

The rearrangement uses TRBV3-1 (or the pseudogene TRBV3-2) and TRBJ2-1; the match to TRBD2 covers 11 bases. The CDR3 consists of 15 residues. Germline assignment: CDR1 LGHDT and CDR2 YNNKEL (reference sequence). V dropped 4 bases and J dropped 5; count of bases not matched to a gene: 4. The CDR3 nucleotides read TGTGCCAGCAGCCCCCAACTAGCGGGGGACAATGAGCAGTTCTTC. Translated: CASSPQLAGDNEQFF.

J is TRBJ1-6 and V is TRBV7-3, with 10 bases lining up with TRBD1. V dropped 2 bases and J dropped 8; count of bases not matched to a gene: 3. This CDR3 has 15 amino acids. Germline V lookup: CDR1 SGHTA, CDR2 FQGTGA. The CDR3 loop is CASSLGGTGDSPLHF. In DNA, the CDR3 is TGTGCCAGCAGCTTAGGGGGGACAGGGGATTCACCCCTCCACTTT.

The rearrangement joins TRBV7-6 to TRBJ2-7, with 10 bases identical to TRBD2. CDR3 length equals 17 residues. Per germline, CDR1 SGHVS and CDR2 FNYEAQ. Losses at the gene ends were 3 bases for V and 2 bases for J; bases not matched to a gene: 10. The CDR3 DNA is TGTGCCAGCAGCTTTTTTGTTAGCGGGGGGCCAGCCTACGAGCAGTACTTC. Translated, it gives CASSFFVSGGPAYEQYF.

The chain carries TRBV15 and TRBJ2-3; no definite D call. Trimming removed 0 bases at V and 0 bases at J, with 7 bases between. Germline V CDR1 and CDR2: LNHNV, YYDKDF (reference sequence). The CDR3 is made up of 15 amino acids. The CDR3 protein is CATSRDPGSTDTQYF. The CDR3 DNA reads TGTGCCACCAGCAGAGACCCCGGGAGCACAGATACGCAGTATTTT.

V and J are TRBV27 and TRBJ1-2, with no clear D. From germline, CDR1 is MNHEY and CDR2 SMNVEV (reference sequence). The length of the CDR3 is 13 residues. Trimming left V 2 bases short and J 8 bases short, with 12 bases between. The CDR3 spells CASSLGGHQGYTF. CDR3 nucleotides: TGTGCCAGCAGTTTAGGCGGGCACCAGGGCTACACCTTC.

This clone was counted only a few times. The chain links TRBV7-9 to TRBJ1-3; D uncertain. Per germline, CDR1 SEHNR and CDR2 FQNEAQ (reference sequence). This CDR3 is built from 14 residues. V was clipped by 5 bases and J by 0 bases, with 8 bases between them. The CDR3 loop reads CASSRVSSGNTIYF. In DNA form, the CDR3 reads TGTGCCAGCAGCCGGGTTTCCTCTGGAAACACCATATATTTT.

Here the CDR3 reads CASSLALGQGANYGYTF. CDR3 bases: TGTGCCAGCAGCTTAGCCCTGGGACAGGGGGCCAACTATGGCTACACCTTC. The rearrangement links TRBV7-2 to TRBJ1-2, with 12 bases fitting TRBD1. V trimming: 0 bases; J trimming: 2 bases; junction bases outside the gene matches: 4. Germline CDR1 is SGHTA and CDR2 is FQGNSA. CDR3 size: 17 residues.

The V and J genes are TRBV7-9 and TRBJ1-2; TRBD1 matches 10 bases. The V gene end was trimmed by 5 bases and the J gene end by 2 bases; junction bases not matched to a gene: 5. The CDR3 is 15 amino acids. Germline CDR1 SEHNR, CDR2 FQNEAQ (reference sequence). This chain's CDR3 is CASSQTGGWNYGYTF. CDR3 coding DNA: TGTGCCAGCAGCCAGACAGGGGGCTGGAACTATGGCTACACCTTC.

This chain joins TRBV4-2 and TRBJ2-2; TRBD2 matches 7 bases. The CDR3 is made up of 18 amino acids. Germline assignment: CDR1 LGHNA and CDR2 YNFKEQ. Losses at the gene ends were 0 bases for V and 4 bases for J; bases not matched to a gene: 11. Here the CDR3 DNA reads TGTGCCAGCAGCCAAGAGCCTAGCGGACCGACTGGCACCGGGGAGCTGTTTTTT. Amino acid sequence: CASSQEPSGPTGTGELFF.

The J gene is TRBJ2-7, the V gene TRBV28; 11 bases are shared with TRBD1. This CDR3 is 14 amino acids long. Trimming at V came to 3 bases and at J to 9 bases, leaving 7 bases not matched to a gene. The germline V gene encodes CDR1 MDHEN and CDR2 SYDVKM. CDR3 sequence: CASSFGTGGARQYF. The CDR3 DNA reads as TGTGCCAGCAGTTTTGGGACAGGGGGGGCCCGGCAGTACTTC. The full variable domain, with the rest looked up from reference TRBV28 and TRBJ2-7, is DVKVTQSSRYLVKRTGEKVFLECVQDMDHENMFWYRQDPGLGLRLIYFSYDVKMKEKGDIPEGYSVSREKKERFSLILESASTNQTSMYLCASSFGTGGARQYFGPGTRLTVT.

The V and J genes are TRBV5-1 and TRBJ1-2; perhaps TRBD1 as D (5 bases). Between the trimmed V and J ends, which lost 5 bases and 3 bases, there was a span of 11 bases. Germline CDR1 and CDR2: SGHRS and YFSETQ. The CDR3 has 13 amino acids. CDR3 in amino acids: CASRGEGDYGYTF. CDR3 nucleotide sequence: TGCGCCAGCAGGGGGGAGGGAGACTATGGCTACACCTTC.

The chain combines TRBV21-1 with TRBJ1-3; TRBD1, as called in the table, went unchecked against the DNA. TRBV21-1 is listed as a pseudogene. The CDR3 is 15 residues long. The CDR3 DNA sequence: TGTGCCAGCCTGTTAGGGGAATGCTCTGGAAACACCATATATTTT. It codes for CASLLGECSGNTIYF.

The rearrangement uses TRBV9 and TRBJ2-7; D might be TRBD2 (5 bases). This CDR3 comprises 15 residues. Trimming pared 1 base from V and 0 bases from J, leaving 11 bases between. Germline CDR1 and CDR2: SGDLS and YYNGEE. As DNA, the CDR3 is TGTGCCAGCAGCGTACTAGCCGCTCCCTCCTACGAGCAGTACTTC. Its translation is CASSVLAAPSYEQYF.

The gene calls are TRBV5-5 and TRBJ1-1, with D maybe TRBD1 (5 bases). Trimming removed 9 bases at V and 1 base at J, with 19 bases between. This CDR3 region has 15 residues. Germline values: CDR1 SGHKS, CDR2 YYEKEE (reference sequence). For the CDR3, the DNA is TGTGCCACCCAATTTGCAGCGGGGCGGAACACTGAAGCTTTCTTT. Translation gives CATQFAAGRNTEAFF.

The chain recombines TRBV30 with TRBJ2-7, with TRBD1 identical over 9 bases. The length of the CDR3 is 13 residues. V lost 0 bases and J lost 7; bases outside the gene matches: 4. Germline V gene lookup returns CDR1 GTSNPN and CDR2 SVGIG (reference sequence). CDR3 in DNA: TGTGCCTGGAGTGTACAGGGGGCAGGGGAGCAGTACTTC. Amino acids: CAWSVQGAGEQYF.

The V call is TRBV6-2 or TRBV6-3, the J call TRBJ2-7; weak D call: TRBD1 (5 bases). CDR3 length equals 14 residues. Trimming left V 4 bases short and J 6 bases short, with 16 bases between. The germline V gene has CDR1 MNHEY and CDR2 SVGEGT. Here the CDR3 reads CASSWGPGWAEQYF. DNA for the CDR3: TGTGCCAGCAGTTGGGGCCCAGGGTGGGCCGAGCAGTACTTC.

The CDR3 protein is CASRGERTSGPNEQFF. In DNA, the CDR3 is TGTGCCAGCAGGGGGGAGCGGACTAGCGGGCCCAATGAGCAGTTCTTC. The genes are TRBV2 and TRBJ2-1, with 11 nucleotides matching TRBD2. Trimming took 6 bases from V and 6 from J; bases not matched to a gene: 10. Germline V CDR1 and CDR2: SNHLY, FYNNEI. CDR3 length: 16 amino acids.